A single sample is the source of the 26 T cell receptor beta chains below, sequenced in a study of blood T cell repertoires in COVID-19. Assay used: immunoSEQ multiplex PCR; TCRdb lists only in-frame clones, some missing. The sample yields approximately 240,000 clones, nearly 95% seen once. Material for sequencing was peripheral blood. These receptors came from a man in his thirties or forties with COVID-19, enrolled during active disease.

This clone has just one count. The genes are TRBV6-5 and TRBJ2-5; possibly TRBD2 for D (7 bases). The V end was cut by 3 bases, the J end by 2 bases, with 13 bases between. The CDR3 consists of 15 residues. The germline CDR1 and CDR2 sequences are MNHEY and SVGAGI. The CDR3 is CASSYSAGTQETQYF. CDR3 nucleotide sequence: TGTGCCAGCAGTTATTCAGCGGGGACACAAGAGACCCAGTACTTC.

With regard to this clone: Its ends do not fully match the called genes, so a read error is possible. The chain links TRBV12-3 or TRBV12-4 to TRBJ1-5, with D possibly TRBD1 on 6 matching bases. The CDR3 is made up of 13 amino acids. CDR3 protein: CASSGGGPGSIFF. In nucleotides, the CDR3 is TGTGCCAGCAGCGGGGGGGGCCCGGGGTCAATTTTTTTT.

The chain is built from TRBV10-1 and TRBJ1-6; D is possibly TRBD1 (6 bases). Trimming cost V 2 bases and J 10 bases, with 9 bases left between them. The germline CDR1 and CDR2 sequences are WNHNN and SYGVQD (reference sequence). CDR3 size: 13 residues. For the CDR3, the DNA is TGCGCCAGCAGTGAGACAGGGCGCTCACCCCTCCACTTT. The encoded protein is CASSETGRSPLHF.

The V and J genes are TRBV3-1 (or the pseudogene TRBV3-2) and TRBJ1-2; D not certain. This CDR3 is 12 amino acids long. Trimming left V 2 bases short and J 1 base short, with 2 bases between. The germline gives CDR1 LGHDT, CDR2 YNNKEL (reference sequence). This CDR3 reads CASSQYNYGYTF. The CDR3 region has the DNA TGTGCCAGCAGCCAATATAACTATGGCTACACCTTC.

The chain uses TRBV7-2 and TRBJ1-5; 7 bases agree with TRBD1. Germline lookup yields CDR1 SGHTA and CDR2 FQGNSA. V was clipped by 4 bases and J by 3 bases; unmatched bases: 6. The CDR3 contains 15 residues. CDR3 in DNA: TGTGCCAGCAGCTCACAGGGGCCGCTCAATCAGCCCCAGCATTTT. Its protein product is CASSSQGPLNQPQHF.

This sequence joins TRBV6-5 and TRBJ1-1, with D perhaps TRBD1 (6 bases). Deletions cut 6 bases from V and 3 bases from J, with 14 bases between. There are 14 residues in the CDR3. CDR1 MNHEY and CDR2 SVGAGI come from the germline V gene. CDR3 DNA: TGTGCCAGCAGCCGGGGGGCGGTGGACACTGAAGCTTTCTTT. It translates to CASSRGAVDTEAFF.

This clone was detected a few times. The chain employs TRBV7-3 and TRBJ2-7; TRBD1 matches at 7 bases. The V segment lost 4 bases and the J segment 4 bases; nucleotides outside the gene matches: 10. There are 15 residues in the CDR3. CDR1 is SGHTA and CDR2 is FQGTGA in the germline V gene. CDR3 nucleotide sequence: TGTGCCAGCAGCTCGGCTGCCGGGACAGCTTACGAGCAGTACTTC. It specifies CASSSAAGTAYEQYF.

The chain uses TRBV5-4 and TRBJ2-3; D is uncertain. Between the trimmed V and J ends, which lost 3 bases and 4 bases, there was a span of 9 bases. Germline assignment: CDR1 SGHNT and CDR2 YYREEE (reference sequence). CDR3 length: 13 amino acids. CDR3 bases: TGTGCCAGCAGCTCCCCCGGAGCAGATACGCAGTATTTT. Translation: CASSSPGADTQYF.

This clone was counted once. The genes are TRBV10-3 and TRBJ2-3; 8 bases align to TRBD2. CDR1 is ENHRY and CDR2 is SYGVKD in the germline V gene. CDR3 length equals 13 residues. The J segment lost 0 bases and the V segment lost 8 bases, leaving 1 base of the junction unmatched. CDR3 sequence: CAILAGSTDTQYF. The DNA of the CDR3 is TGTGCCATCTTAGCGGGGAGCACAGATACGCAGTATTTT.

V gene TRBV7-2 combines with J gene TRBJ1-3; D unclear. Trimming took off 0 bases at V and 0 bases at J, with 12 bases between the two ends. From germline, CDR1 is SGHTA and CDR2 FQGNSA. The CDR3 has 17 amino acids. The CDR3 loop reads CASSLATGSNSGNTIYF. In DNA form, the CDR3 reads TGTGCCAGCAGCTTAGCGACTGGATCTAACTCTGGAAACACCATATATTTT.

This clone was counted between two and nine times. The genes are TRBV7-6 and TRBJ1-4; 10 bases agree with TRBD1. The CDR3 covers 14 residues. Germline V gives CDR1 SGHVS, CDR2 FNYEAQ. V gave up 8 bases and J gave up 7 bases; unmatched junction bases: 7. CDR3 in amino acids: CASAVTGGVEKLFF. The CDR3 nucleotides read TGTGCCAGCGCCGTGACAGGGGGCGTTGAAAAACTGTTTTTT. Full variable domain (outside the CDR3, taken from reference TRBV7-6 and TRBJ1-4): GAGVSQSPRYKVTKRGQDVALRCDPISGHVSLYWYRQALGQGPEFLTYFNYEAQQDKSGLPNDRFSAERPEGSISTLTIQRTEQRDSAMYRCASAVTGGVEKLFFGSGTQLSVL.

The CDR3 sequence: CASSLNLGGGETQYF. For the CDR3, the DNA is TGTGCCAGCAGCTTAAACCTTGGTGGCGGGGAGACCCAGTACTTC. V usage is TRBV7-3 and J usage is TRBJ2-5; D may be TRBD2 (5 bases). This CDR3 region has 15 residues. Germline V gives CDR1 SGHTA, CDR2 FQGTGA. Trimming pared 1 base from V and 5 bases from J, leaving 14 bases between.

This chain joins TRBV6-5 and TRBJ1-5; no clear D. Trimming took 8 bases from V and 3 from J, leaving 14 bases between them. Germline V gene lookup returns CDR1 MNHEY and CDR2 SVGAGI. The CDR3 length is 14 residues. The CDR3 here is CASLRVMDNQPQHF. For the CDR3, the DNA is TGTGCCAGCCTGCGGGTGATGGACAATCAGCCCCAGCATTTT.

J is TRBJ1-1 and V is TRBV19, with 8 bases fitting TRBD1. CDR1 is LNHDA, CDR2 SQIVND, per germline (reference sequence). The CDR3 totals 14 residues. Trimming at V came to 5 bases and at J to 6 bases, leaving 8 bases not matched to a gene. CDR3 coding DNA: TGTGCCAGTAGTCCCGACAGGGGTTTACCTGAAGCTTTCTTT. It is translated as CASSPDRGLPEAFF.

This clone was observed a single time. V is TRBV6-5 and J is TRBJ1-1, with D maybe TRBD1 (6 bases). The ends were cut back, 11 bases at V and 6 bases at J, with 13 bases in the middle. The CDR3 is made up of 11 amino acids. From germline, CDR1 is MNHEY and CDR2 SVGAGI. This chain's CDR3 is CAVGRGPEAFF. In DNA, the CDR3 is TGTGCCGTAGGCAGGGGCCCTGAAGCTTTCTTT.

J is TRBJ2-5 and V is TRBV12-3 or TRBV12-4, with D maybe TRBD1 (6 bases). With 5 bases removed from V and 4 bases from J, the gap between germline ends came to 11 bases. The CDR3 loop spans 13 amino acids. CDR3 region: CASSVRGVETQYF. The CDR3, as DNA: TGTGCCAGCAGTGTCAGGGGCGTAGAGACCCAGTACTTC.

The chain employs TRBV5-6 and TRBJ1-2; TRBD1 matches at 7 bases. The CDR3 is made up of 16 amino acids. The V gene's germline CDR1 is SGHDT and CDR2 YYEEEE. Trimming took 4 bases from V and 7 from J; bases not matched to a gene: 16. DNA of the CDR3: TGTGCCAGCAGCCTCGACAGGGCCCCCGCATTAACTGGCTACACCTTC. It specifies CASSLDRAPALTGYTF.

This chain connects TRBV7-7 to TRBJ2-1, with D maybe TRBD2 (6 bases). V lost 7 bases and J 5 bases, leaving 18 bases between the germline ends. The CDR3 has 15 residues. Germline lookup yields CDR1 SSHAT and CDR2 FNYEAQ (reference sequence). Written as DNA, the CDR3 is TGTGCCAGCACACCTCTGGCGGGGCCCGACAATGAGCAGTTCTTC. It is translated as CASTPLAGPDNEQFF.

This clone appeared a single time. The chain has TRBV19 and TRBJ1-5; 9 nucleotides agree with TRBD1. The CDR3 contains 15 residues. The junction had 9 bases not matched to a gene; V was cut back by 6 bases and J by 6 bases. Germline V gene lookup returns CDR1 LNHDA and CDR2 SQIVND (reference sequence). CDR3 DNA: TGTGCCAGTAGAAGAGAGGGACAGGGTATTCAGCCCCAGCATTTT. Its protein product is CASRREGQGIQPQHF.

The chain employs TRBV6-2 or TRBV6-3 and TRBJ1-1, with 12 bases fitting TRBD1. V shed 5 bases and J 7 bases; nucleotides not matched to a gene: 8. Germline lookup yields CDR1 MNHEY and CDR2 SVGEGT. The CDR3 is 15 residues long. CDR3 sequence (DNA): TGTGCCAGCAGTGGACCGGGACAGGGGGCGATTGAAGCTTTCTTT. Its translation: CASSGPGQGAIEAFF.

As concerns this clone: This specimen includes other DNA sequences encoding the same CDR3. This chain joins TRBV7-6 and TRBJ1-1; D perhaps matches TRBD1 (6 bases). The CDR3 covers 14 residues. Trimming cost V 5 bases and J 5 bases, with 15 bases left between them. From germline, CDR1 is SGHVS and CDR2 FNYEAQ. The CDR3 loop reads CASSPSGGGTEAFF. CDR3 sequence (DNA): TGTGCCAGCAGCCCTAGCGGAGGGGGAACTGAAGCTTTCTTT.

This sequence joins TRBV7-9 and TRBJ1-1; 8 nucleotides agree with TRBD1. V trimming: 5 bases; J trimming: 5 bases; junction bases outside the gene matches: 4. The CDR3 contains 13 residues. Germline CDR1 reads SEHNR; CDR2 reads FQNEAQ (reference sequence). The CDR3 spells CASSVTGVTEAFF. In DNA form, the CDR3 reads TGTGCCAGCAGCGTGACAGGGGTGACTGAAGCTTTCTTT.

This CDR3 is CASSLGFRSEAFF. In DNA form, the CDR3 reads TGTGCCAGCAGCTTAGGATTTAGATCTGAAGCTTTCTTT. V gene TRBV11-3 combines with J gene TRBJ1-1; D uncertain. Trimming left V 1 base short and J 6 bases short, with 9 bases between. CDR3 size: 13 residues. The germline V gene encodes CDR1 SGHNT and CDR2 YENEEA.

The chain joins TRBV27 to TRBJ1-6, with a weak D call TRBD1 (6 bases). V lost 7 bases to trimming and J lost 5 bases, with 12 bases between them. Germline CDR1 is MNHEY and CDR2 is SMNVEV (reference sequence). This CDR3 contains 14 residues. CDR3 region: CASKQQGHNSPLHF. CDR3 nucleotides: TGTGCCAGCAAGCAACAGGGTCATAATTCACCCCTCCACTTT.

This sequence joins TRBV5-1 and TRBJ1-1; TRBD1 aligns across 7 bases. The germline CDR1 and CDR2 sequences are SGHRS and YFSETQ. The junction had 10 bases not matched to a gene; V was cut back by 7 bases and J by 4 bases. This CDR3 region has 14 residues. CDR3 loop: CASRRDSEGTEAFF. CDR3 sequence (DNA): TGCGCCAGCCGCCGGGACAGCGAGGGCACTGAAGCTTTCTTT.

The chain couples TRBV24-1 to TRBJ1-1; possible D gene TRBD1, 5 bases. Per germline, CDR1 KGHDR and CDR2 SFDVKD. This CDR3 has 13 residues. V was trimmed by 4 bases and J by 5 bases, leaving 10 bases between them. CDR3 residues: CATSEGRGTEAFF. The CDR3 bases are TGTGCCACCAGTGAGGGGCGGGGGACTGAAGCTTTCTTT.